The 12 T cell receptor beta chains below were found in one sample sequenced in a study of spatial heterogeneity in lung cancer. Time point denoted: sample taken at primary tumor resection. Whole RNA came from tumor, nontumor lung or frozen PBMC and was sequenced without being sorted. TCRdb reprocessed the 5' RACE reads via MiXCR and lists one record per CDR3 protein. The data contain around 23,000 distinct CDR3 sequences, about 5% of them singletons. The sample here was PBMCs, taken at surgery. The source of these receptors is a male donor with early-stage non-small cell lung cancer.

This clonotype was counted at least ten times. The rearrangement uses TRBV5-1 and TRBJ2-1; D might be TRBD2 (7 bases). V was shortened by 4 bases and J by 2 bases, with 16 bases between the two germline ends. This CDR3 is 16 amino acids long. Germline values: CDR1 SGHRS, CDR2 YFSETQ. The CDR3 protein is CASSPSGAGAYNEQFF. CDR3 DNA: TGCGCCAGCAGCCCCTCGGGGGCGGGAGCCTACAATGAGCAGTTCTTC.

Many counts were recorded for this clonotype. The gene calls are TRBV28 and TRBJ1-5, with D tentatively TRBD1 (5 bases). CDR3 size: 14 residues. V lost 5 bases, J lost 5 bases, and 13 bases lay in between. CDR1 is MDHEN and CDR2 is SYDVKM in the germline V gene. The CDR3: CASSTAQGDQPQHF. CDR3 DNA: TGTGCCAGCAGTACCGCCCAAGGGGATCAGCCCCAGCATTTT. The variable domain in full, completed from reference TRBV28 and TRBJ1-5, reads DVKVTQSSRYLVKRTGEKVFLECVQDMDHENMFWYRQDPGLGLRLIYFSYDVKMKEKGDIPEGYSVSREKKERFSLILESASTNQTSMYLCASSTAQGDQPQHFGDGTRLSIL.

This clonotype was found many times. The chain has TRBV20-1 and TRBJ1-1; tentatively, D is TRBD1 (5 bases). Germline V gene lookup returns CDR1 DFQATT and CDR2 SNEGSKA (reference sequence). V was trimmed by 5 bases and J by 5 bases, leaving 12 bases between them. The CDR3 is 12 residues long. The CDR3 reads CSAGGWGTEAFF. DNA for the CDR3: TGCAGTGCTGGCGGATGGGGGACTGAAGCTTTCTTT.

This clonotype came up a few times. The genes are TRBV19 and TRBJ1-5, with D unclear. The CDR3 totals 15 residues. V gave up 3 bases and J gave up 3 bases, with 12 bases separating them. Germline V gives CDR1 LNHDA, CDR2 SQIVND (reference sequence). The CDR3 nucleotides are TGTGCCAGTAGTATCACGGCCGGCTACAATCAGCCCCAGCATTTT. As protein: CASSITAGYNQPQHF.

This clonotype has at least ten counts. The chain uses TRBV28 and TRBJ2-5, with 7 bases identical to TRBD2. This CDR3 is built from 14 residues. V was pared by 7 bases and J by 3 bases, with 8 bases of the junction left unmatched. Germline CDR1 MDHEN, CDR2 SYDVKM. CDR3 amino acids: CASTPWGGEETQYF. CDR3 sequence (DNA): TGTGCCAGCACCCCTTGGGGGGGAGAAGAGACCCAGTACTTC. Drawing the rest from reference TRBV28 and TRBJ2-5, the complete variable domain is DVKVTQSSRYLVKRTGEKVFLECVQDMDHENMFWYRQDPGLGLRLIYFSYDVKMKEKGDIPEGYSVSREKKERFSLILESASTNQTSMYLCASTPWGGEETQYFGPGTRLLVL.

The sample holds many counts of this clonotype. The genes are TRBV12-5 and TRBJ2-5; TRBD1 matches 8 bases. Looked up from germline, CDR1 is LGHNT and CDR2 is FRNRAP. After removal of 6 bases from V and 5 bases from J, the junction contained 5 bases not matched to a gene. This CDR3 is built from 13 residues. Here the CDR3 reads CASGPTGAETQYF. The CDR3 region has the DNA TGTGCTAGTGGCCCGACAGGGGCGGAGACCCAGTACTTC.

In its sample, this clonotype was seen many times. J is TRBJ2-3 and V is TRBV5-1, with a tentative D call TRBD2 (6 bases). Per the germline V gene, CDR1 is SGHRS and CDR2 is YFSETQ. CDR3 length: 16 amino acids. The V end was cut by 0 bases, the J end by 6 bases, with 17 bases between. CDR3 nucleotide sequence: TGCGCCAGCAGCTTGGGGACTAAAGCCCTCGGGGATACGCAGTATTTT. It translates to CASSLGTKALGDTQYF.

Turning to this clonotype: A much larger clone is a single base away; this may be a read error. The rearrangement links TRBV7-9 to TRBJ2-1; maybe TRBD2 (5 bases). Trimming stripped 5 bases from V and 8 bases from J, with 10 bases between. The CDR3 spans 12 residues. Germline values: CDR1 SEHNR, CDR2 FQNEAQ (reference sequence). CDR3 coding DNA: TGTGCCAGCAGCGCTGCGGGCGATGAGCAGTTCTTC. Its translation is CASSAAGDEQFF.

This clonotype was seen repeatedly, ten times or more. The V and J genes are TRBV12-5 and TRBJ2-4; 7 nucleotides align to TRBD1. Germline CDR1 and CDR2: LGHNT and FRNRAP. V lost 6 bases to trimming and J lost 4 bases; unmatched junction nucleotides: 12. The CDR3 runs to 16 residues. The CDR3 region is CASGPYSGTEKNIQYF. For the CDR3, the DNA is TGTGCTAGTGGCCCGTATTCCGGGACAGAGAAAAACATTCAGTACTTC.

Ten or more counts support this clonotype. The chain carries TRBV20-1 and TRBJ2-7, with D unresolved. This CDR3 has 12 amino acids. Germline assignment: CDR1 DFQATT and CDR2 SNEGSKA (reference sequence). Trimming cost V 5 bases and J 6 bases, with 14 bases left between them. The chain's CDR3 is CSAPGPTSEQYF. For the CDR3, the DNA is TGCAGTGCTCCCGGCCCGACCTCCGAGCAGTACTTC.

This clonotype was observed many times. The V and J genes are TRBV7-2 and TRBJ1-5; D uncertain. CDR1 SGHTA and CDR2 FQGNSA come from the germline V gene. With 3 bases removed from V and 3 bases from J, the gap between germline ends came to 6 bases. The CDR3 runs 13 residues. For the CDR3, the DNA is TGTGCCAGCAGCTTGTGGGACAATCAGCCCCAGCATTTT. Its protein is CASSLWDNQPQHF.

This rearrangement joins TRBV30 to TRBJ2-2; 7 positions agree with TRBD2. V shed 1 base, J shed 5 bases, and the junction held 10 bases outside the gene matches. Germline CDR1 is GTSNPN and CDR2 is SVGIG (reference sequence). This CDR3 is built from 16 residues. The CDR3 DNA follows: TGTGCCTGGAGTGGAACACGCACTAGCGCAACCGGGGAGCTGTTTTTT. As protein: CAWSGTRTSATGELFF.